This TCR beta chain was identified in a study of OX40 agonist ivuxolimab in advanced cancers. Germline-derived CDR1 and CDR2 are SGDLS and YYNGEE. The CDR3 is made up of 15 amino acids. Trimming took off 0 bases at V and 7 bases at J, with 13 bases between the two ends. Measured with immunoSEQ multiplex PCR; TCRdb has only the in-frame clones, and not every one. The sample contains about 52,000 clones, about 85% of which appear only once. The source is an adult with an advanced solid tumor such as melanoma, head and neck, liver or kidney cancer. The chain is built from TRBV9 and TRBJ2-2; D call uncertain. Material: CD4+ or CD8+ T cells sorted from blood, obtained in a trial of the OX40 agonist ivuxolimab. The CDR3 bases are TGTGCCAGCAGCGTAGCGGCAGGTCGAAACGGGGAGCTGTTTTTT. As protein: CASSVAAGRNGELFF.